The clone carrying this TCR beta chain was observed once. The sample belongs to a study of blood T cell repertoires in COVID-19. Study details: There were acute and convalescent COVID-19 samples, and they came from the United States, Italy and Spain. PBMCs, B-cell-depleted T cells, or T cells were the source of the cDNA or gDNA that made up the material.

J lost 5 bases, V lost 1 base, and 7 bases had no gene match. Germline values: CDR1 SGHTA, CDR2 FQGNSA. CDR3 length: 15 amino acids. The assay was immunoSEQ multiplex PCR, and TCRdb's table has in-frame clones only and misses some. The table includes about 120,000 clones, about nine tenths detected once. This sequence originates from a man between 35 and 55 years old with acute or convalescent COVID-19. The V and J genes are TRBV7-2 and TRBJ1-2, with 7 bases that match TRBD1. Specimen: peripheral blood. CDR3 amino acids: CASSLDDRVFYGYTF. CDR3 coding DNA: TGTGCCAGCAGCTTAGACGACAGGGTATTTTATGGCTACACCTTC. Full variable domain (remainder filled in from reference TRBV7-2 and TRBJ1-2): GAGVSQSPSNKVTEKGKDVELRCDPISGHTALYWYRQSLGQGLEFLIYFQGNSAPDKSGLPSDRFSAERTGGSVSTLTIQRTQQEDSAVYLCASSLDDRVFYGYTFGSGTRLTVV.